The entry below gives a single T cell receptor (beta chain) sequence along with its context. What it recognizes is unknown. This CDR3 region has 13 residues. This entry is derived from a study of long-term antiretroviral therapy in people with HIV. Survey-level resolution applied to immunoSEQ assay v3.0. Repertoires were generated with immunoSEQ multiplex PCR, while TCRdb's copy carries only in-frame clones and drops some. The table includes thousands of clones, over 75% detected once. Overall study findings and caveats: Narrower CDR3 length ranges marked HIV repertoires relative to controls.

Sequences were derived from unsorted PBMCs, sampled 0.1 years after starting antiretroviral therapy. The clonotype originates from a man aged 40-55 years with HIV. The rearrangement joins TRBV1 to TRBJ1-2. TRBV1 is given as a pseudogene. In nucleotides, the CDR3 is TGCACCAGCAGCCAAGCCGAGGACTATGGCTACACCTTC. Translation: CTSSQAEDYGYTF.